This T cell receptor beta chain was retrieved from a study of CD8+ T cells in alopecia areata. Study at large: Tofacitinib dosing lasted 6 to 18 months, which was then followed by 6 months off drug. Patients given treatment had severity scored by the percentage of scalp area affected.

General study results and limits: Tofacitinib produced a significant decrease in scalp clonality and in expanded CD8+ clones among the top 100.

As to treatment: oral pan-JAK inhibitor, 5-10 mg twice daily. Lesional scalp punch biopsies and peripheral blood were collected from alopecia areata patients. About this clone itself: No antigen is known for it.

Germline values: CDR1 SGHAT, CDR2 FQNNGV. This CDR3 region has 15 residues. Trimming stripped 5 bases from V and 2 bases from J, with 16 bases between. Following RNA extraction, reverse transcription yielded cDNA that acted as the sequencing template. The repertoire was sequenced with immunoSEQ multiplex PCR; TCRdb's copy has only in-frame clones and lacks some. The sample yields about 200,000 clones, 55% to 70% seen once. The origin of this receptor is a human donor with alopecia areata. The sample consisted of CD4+ T cells sorted from blood, taken at week 4, from a patient treated with tofacitinib. This rearrangement joins TRBV11-2 to TRBJ2-7; tentatively, D is TRBD2 (7 bases). CDR3 loop: CASSPARGGPYEQYF. In DNA, the CDR3 is TGTGCCAGCAGCCCAGCGAGGGGGGGCCCCTACGAGCAGTACTTC.